The entry that follows covers one T cell receptor (beta chain) sequence. The target antigen is unknown. A second PCR of about 7 to 12 cycles used a sample-barcoded 5' primer and a J-beta primer mix. Every cDNA was tagged by a template-switch adaptor with 12 random nucleotides. There were at least 2.5 million CDR3-containing paired-end reads obtained from each sample. Using its own MiXCR run on the 5' RACE reads, TCRdb lists one record per CDR3 protein. This table holds 700,000 or so distinct CDR3 sequences, about 20% found once. Each sample gave at least 6 million isolated PBMCs. The V gene's germline CDR1 is MGHDK and CDR2 SYGVNS. The V end was cut by 0 bases, the J end by 2 bases, with 8 bases between. The CDR3 covers 14 residues. These data are taken from a study of blood T cells in healthy people across ages. Study-level results: Unknown CMV status may confound age-related changes in expanded clones.

This clonotype originated in a man between 65 and 80 years old in good health. The rearrangement uses TRBV25-1 and TRBJ2-7; no clear D gene. The sequenced sample was blood. This chain's CDR3 is CASSEYAPPYEQYF. Here the CDR3 DNA reads TGTGCCAGCAGTGAATATGCTCCTCCCTACGAGCAGTACTTC.